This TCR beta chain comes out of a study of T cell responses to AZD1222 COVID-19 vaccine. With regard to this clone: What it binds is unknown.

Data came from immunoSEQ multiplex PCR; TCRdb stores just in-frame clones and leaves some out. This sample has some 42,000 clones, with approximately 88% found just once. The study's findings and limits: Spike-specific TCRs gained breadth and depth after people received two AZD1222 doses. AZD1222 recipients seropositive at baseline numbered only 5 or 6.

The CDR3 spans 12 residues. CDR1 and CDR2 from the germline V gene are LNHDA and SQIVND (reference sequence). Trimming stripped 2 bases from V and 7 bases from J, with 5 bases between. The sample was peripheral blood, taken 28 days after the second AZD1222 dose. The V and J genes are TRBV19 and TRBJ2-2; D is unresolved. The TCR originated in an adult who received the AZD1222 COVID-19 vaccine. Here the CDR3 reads CASSIRSGELFF. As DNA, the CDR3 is TGTGCCAGTAGTATACGGAGCGGGGAGCTGTTTTTT.